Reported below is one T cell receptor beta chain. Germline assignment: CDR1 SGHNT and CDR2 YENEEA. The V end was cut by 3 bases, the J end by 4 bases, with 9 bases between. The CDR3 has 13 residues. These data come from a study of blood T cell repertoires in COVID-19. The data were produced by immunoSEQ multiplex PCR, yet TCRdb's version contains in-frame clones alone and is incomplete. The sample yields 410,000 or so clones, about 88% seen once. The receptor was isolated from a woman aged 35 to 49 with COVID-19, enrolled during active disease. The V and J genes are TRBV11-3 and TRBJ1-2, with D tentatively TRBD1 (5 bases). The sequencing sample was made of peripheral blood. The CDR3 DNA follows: TGTGCCAGCAGCTTGCGGGGCGGCTATGGCTACACCTTC. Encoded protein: CASSLRGGYGYTF.